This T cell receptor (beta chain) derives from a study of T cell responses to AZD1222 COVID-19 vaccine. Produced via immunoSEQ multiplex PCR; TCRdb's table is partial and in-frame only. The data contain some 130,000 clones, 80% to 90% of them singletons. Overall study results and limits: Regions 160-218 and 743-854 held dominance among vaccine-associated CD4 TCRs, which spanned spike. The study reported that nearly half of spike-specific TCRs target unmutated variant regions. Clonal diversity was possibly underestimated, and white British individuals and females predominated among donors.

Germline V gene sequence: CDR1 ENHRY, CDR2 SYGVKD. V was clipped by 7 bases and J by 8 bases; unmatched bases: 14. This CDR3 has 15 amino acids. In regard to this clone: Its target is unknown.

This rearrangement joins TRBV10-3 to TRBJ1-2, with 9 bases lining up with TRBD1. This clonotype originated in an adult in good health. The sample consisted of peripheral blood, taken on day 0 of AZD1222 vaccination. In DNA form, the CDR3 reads TGTGCCATCACTCCCGGGACAGGGTCTTTTAACGGCTACACCTTC. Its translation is CAITPGTGSFNGYTF.